Detailed here is one T cell receptor (beta chain). These data originate in a study of blood T cell repertoires in COVID-19. Turning to the study itself: From T cells, B-cell-depleted T cells, or PBMCs came the material, which was cDNA or gDNA.

Source study methods: Nucleated cell counts were estimated from reference gene primer amplification. Clones were read by immunoSEQ multiplex PCR, and TCRdb kept only the in-frame ones, dropping some. V and J calls and clone size are given by that table; D and trimming were obtained from the DNA. The table has tens of thousands of clones, around 88% seen once. The V end was cut by 6 bases, the J end by 6 bases, with 20 bases between. Germline V gene data show CDR1 as SEHNR and CDR2 as FQNEAQ (reference sequence). The CDR3 is 15 residues long. The chain has TRBV7-9 and TRBJ1-2; TRBD1 might be the D (5 bases). Specimen: peripheral blood. The TCR originated in a human donor in a cohort sampled during active COVID-19. In DNA, the CDR3 is TGTGCCAGCAGATCCCGGGCGGGGGATAGGGATGGCTACACCTTC. It specifies CASRSRAGDRDGYTF.